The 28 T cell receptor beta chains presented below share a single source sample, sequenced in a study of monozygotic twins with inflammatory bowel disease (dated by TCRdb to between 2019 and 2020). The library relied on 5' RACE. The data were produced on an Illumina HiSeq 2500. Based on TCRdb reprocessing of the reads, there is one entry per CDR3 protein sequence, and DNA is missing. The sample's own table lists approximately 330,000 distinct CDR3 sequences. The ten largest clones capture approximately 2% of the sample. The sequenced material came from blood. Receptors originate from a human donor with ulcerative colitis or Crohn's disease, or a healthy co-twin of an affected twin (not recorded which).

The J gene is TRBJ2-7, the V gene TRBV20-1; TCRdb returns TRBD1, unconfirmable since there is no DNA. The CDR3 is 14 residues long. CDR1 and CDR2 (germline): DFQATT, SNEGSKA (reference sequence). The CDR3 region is CSASPPGRLYEQYF.

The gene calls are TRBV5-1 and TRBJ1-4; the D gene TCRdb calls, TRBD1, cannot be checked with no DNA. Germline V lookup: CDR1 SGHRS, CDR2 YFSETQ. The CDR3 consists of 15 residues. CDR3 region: CASSLAGTGGEKLFF. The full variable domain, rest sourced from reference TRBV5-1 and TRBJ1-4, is KAGVTQTPRYLIKTRGQQVTLSCSPISGHRSVSWYQQTPGQGLQFLFEYFSETQRNKGNFPGRFSGRQFSNSRSEMNVSTLELGDSALYLCASSLAGTGGEKLFFGSGTQLSVL.

This CDR3 reads CASKAVETQYF. V gene TRBV7-2 combines with J gene TRBJ2-5. The germline V gene encodes CDR1 SGHTA and CDR2 FQGNSA. The CDR3 runs 11 residues.

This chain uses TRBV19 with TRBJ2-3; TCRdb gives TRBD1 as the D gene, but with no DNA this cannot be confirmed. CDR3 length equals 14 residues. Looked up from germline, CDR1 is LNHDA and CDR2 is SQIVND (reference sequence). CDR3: CASSPRQGTDTQYF.

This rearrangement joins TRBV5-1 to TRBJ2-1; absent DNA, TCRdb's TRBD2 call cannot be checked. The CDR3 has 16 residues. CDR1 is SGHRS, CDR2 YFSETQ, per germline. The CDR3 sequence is CASSLVAGGFYNEQFF.

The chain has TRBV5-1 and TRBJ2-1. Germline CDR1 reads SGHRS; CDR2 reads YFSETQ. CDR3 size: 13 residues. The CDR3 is CASSLDRRNEQFF. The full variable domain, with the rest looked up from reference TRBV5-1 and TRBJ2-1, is KAGVTQTPRYLIKTRGQQVTLSCSPISGHRSVSWYQQTPGQGLQFLFEYFSETQRNKGNFPGRFSGRQFSNSRSEMNVSTLELGDSALYLCASSLDRRNEQFFGPGTRLTVL.

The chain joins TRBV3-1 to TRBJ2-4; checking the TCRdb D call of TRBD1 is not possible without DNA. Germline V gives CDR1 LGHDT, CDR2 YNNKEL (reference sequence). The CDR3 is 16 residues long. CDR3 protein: CASSPTGGLAKNIQYF.

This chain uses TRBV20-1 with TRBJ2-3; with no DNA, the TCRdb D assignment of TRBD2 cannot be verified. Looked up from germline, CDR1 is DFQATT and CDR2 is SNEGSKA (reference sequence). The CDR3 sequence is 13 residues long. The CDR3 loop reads CSARVLAGDTQYF.

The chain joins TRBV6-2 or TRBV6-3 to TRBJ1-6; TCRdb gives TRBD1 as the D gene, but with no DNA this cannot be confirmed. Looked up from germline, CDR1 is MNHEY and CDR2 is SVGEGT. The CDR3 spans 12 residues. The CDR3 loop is CASQDRNSPLHF.

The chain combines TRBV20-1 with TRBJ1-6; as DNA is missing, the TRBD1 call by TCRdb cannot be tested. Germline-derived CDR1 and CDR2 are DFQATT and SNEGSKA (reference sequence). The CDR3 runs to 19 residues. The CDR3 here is CSAANTGAGGLTYNSPLHF.

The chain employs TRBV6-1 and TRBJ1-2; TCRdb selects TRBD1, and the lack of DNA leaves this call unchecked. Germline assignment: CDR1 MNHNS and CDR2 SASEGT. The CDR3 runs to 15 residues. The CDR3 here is CASSDIGTGNYGYTF.

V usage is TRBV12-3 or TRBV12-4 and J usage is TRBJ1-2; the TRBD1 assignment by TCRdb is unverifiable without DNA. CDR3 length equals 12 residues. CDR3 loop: CASTQGKGGYTF.

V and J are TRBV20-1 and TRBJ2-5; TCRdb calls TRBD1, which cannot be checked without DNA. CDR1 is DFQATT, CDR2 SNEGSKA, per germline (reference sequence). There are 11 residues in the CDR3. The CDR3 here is CSARQGETQYF.

The CDR3 protein is CATSDLGRNSIETQYF. This sequence joins TRBV24-1 and TRBJ2-5. Germline CDR1 and CDR2: KGHDR and SFDVKD. This CDR3 has 16 amino acids.

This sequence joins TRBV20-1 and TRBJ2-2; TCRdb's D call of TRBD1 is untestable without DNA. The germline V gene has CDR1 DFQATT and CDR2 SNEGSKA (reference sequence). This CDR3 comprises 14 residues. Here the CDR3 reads CSARQGLNTGELFF.

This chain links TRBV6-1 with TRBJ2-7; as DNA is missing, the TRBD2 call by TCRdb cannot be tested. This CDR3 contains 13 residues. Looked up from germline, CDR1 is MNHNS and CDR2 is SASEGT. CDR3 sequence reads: CASSEASRVEQYF.

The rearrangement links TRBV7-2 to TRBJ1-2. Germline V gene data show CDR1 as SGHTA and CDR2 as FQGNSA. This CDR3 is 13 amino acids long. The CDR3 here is CASSLTVAGGYTF.

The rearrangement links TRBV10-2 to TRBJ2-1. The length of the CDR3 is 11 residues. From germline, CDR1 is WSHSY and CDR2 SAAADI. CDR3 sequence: CASRLLNEQFF.

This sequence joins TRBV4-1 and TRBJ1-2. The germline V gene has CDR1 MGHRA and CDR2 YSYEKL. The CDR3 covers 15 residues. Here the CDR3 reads CASSQNPNQPYGYTF.

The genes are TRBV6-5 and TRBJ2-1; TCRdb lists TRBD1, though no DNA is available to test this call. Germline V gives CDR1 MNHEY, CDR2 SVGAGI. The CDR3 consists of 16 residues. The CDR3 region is CASSYSASGAYNEQFF.

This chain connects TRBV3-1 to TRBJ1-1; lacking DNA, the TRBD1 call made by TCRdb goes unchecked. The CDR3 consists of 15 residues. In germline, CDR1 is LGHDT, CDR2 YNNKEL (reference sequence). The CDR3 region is CASSQEGRGYTEAFF. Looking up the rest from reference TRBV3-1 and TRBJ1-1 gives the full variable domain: DTAVSQTPKYLVTQMGNDKSIKCEQNLGHDTMYWYKQDSKKFLKIMFSYNNKELIINETVPNRFSPKSPDKAHLNLHINSLELGDSAVYFCASSQEGRGYTEAFFGQGTRLTVV.

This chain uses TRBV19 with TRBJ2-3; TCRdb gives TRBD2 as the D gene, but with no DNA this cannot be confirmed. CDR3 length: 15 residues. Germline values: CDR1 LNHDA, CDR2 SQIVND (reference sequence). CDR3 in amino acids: CASSLGLATADTQYF. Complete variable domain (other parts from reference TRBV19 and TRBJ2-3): DGGITQSPKYLFRKEGQNVTLSCEQNLNHDAMYWYRQDPGQGLRLIYYSQIVNDFQKGDIAEGYSVSREKKESFPLTVTSAQKNPTAFYLCASSLGLATADTQYFGPGTRLTVL.

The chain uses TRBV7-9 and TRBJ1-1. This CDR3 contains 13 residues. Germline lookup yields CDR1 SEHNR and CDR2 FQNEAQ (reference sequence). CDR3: CASSSPFSMGAFF.

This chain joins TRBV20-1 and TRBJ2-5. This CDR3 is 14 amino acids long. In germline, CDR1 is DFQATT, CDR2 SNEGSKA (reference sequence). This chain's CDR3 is CSVGSVGLQETQYF.

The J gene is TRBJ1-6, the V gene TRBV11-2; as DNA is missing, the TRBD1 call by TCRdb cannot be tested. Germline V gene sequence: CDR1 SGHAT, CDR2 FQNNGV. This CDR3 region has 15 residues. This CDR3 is CASSQIQGVGSPLHF.

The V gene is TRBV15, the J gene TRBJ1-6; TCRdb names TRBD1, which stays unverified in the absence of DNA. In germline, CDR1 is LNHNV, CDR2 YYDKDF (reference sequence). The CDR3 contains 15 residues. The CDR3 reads CATSSQGAENSPLHF. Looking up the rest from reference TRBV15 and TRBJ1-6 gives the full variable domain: DAMVIQNPRYQVTQFGKPVTLSCSQTLNHNVMYWYQQKSSQAPKLLFHYYDKDFNNEADTPDNFQSRRPNTSFCFLDIRSPGLGDTAMYLCATSSQGAENSPLHFGNGTRLTVT.

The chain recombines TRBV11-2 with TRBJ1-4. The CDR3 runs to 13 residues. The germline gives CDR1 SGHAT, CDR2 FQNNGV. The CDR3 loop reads CASSLTAFEKLFF.

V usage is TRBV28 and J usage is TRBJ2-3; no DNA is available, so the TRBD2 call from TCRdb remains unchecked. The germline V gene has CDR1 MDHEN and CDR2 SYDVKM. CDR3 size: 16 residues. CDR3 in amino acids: CASSLGAGYITDTQYF.